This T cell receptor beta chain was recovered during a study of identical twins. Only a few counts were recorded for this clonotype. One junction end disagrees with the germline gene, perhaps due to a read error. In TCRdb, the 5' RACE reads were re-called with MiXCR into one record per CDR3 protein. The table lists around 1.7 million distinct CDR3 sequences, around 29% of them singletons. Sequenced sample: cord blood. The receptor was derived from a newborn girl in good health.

The CDR3, as DNA: TGTGCCGGCAGCTTGATCCTAGCGGCCACGACGCAGTATTTT. Amino acid sequence: CAGSLILAATTQYF. This sequence joins TRBV11-2 and TRBJ2-3, with 7 bases fitting TRBD2. Looked up from germline, CDR1 is SGHAT and CDR2 is FQNNGV. The CDR3 totals 14 residues.